This T cell receptor (beta chain) was observed in a study of graft-versus-host responses after intestinal transplantation. About the research overall: Every recipient underwent anti-thymocyte globulin induction, then tacrolimus and steroids for about three years.

The CDR3 spans 16 residues. Looked up from germline, CDR1 is SGDLS and CDR2 is YYNGEE. Trimming at V came to 3 bases and at J to 9 bases, leaving 15 bases not matched to a gene. Here immunoSEQ multiplex PCR was the method, and the copy in TCRdb shows in-frame clones only, minus some. The data show 40,000 or so clones, with 85% to 95% seen just once and less than 4.5% held by the top ten. The chain is built from TRBV9 and TRBJ2-7; 10 nucleotides match TRBD2. The sample here was PBMCs, taken 734 days after intestinal transplantation. This sequence originates from a human patient who received an intestinal transplant, so some T cells may come from the graft donor. The CDR3 DNA is TGTGCCAGCAGCGCTTGGGAGGTTCTAGCGGGAGATCGGCAGTACTTC. Translation gives CASSAWEVLAGDRQYF. Using reference TRBV9 and TRBJ2-7 for the parts outside the CDR3, the full variable domain is DSGVTQTPKHLITATGQRVTLRCSPRSGDLSVYWYQQSLDQGLQFLIQYYNGEERAKGNILERFSAQQFPDLHSELNLSSLELGDSALYFCASSAWEVLAGDRQYFGPGTRLTVT.